This T cell receptor beta chain emerged from a study of CD8+ T cells in alopecia areata. This clone was counted between two and nine times. Investigators isolated RNA and reverse transcribed it into cDNA to act as the sequencing template. Sequenced by immunoSEQ multiplex PCR; TCRdb stores in-frame clones only, minus some. The sample contains under 250,000 clones, 57% of which appear only once. This CDR3 has 15 amino acids. Germline V gene data show CDR1 as SGHRS and CDR2 as YFSETQ. Trimming left V 2 bases short and J 3 bases short, with 12 bases between. The chain combines TRBV5-1 with TRBJ2-1; D is unresolved. This specimen was CD4+ T cells sorted from blood, taken at week 0. The origin of this receptor is a human donor with alopecia areata. The CDR3, as DNA: TGCGCCAGCAGCTTTTCAATCACCGGCTACAATGAGCAGTTCTTC. As protein: CASSFSITGYNEQFF.